One and the same sample provided the 30 T cell receptor beta chains below, sequenced in a study of T cell responses to AZD1222 COVID-19 vaccine. The repertoire was sequenced with immunoSEQ multiplex PCR; TCRdb's copy has only in-frame clones and lacks some. The table records tens of thousands of clones, under 90% of them present only once. The sample was peripheral blood, taken on day 0 of AZD1222 vaccination. Every receptor here comes from an adult in good health.

This chain's CDR3 is CASTPLTDTQYF. The CDR3 DNA reads TGTGCCAGCACTCCCCTCACGGATACGCAGTATTTT. The rearrangement links TRBV2 to TRBJ2-3; D remains unclear. Trimming took 7 bases from V and 6 from J, leaving 11 bases between them. The CDR3 runs to 12 residues. From germline, CDR1 is SNHLY and CDR2 FYNNEI.

The V gene is TRBV14, the J gene TRBJ2-1, with D perhaps TRBD2 (5 bases). The CDR3 is made up of 16 amino acids. V was pared by 1 base and J by 0 bases, with 10 bases between. The germline V gene encodes CDR1 SGHDN and CDR2 FVKESK. The CDR3 is CASSQGTPSSYNEQFF. In nucleotides, the CDR3 is TGTGCCAGCAGCCAAGGGACTCCGAGCTCCTACAATGAGCAGTTCTTC. Full variable domain (outside the CDR3, taken from reference TRBV14 and TRBJ2-1): EAGVTQFPSHSVIEKGQTVTLRCDPISGHDNLYWYRRVMGKEIKFLLHFVKESKQDESGMPNNRFLAERTGGTYSTLKVQPAELEDSGVYFCASSQGTPSSYNEQFFGPGTRLTVL.

The chain employs TRBV5-1 and TRBJ2-1; 9 nucleotides match TRBD2. CDR1 is SGHRS, CDR2 YFSETQ, per germline. The CDR3 loop spans 15 amino acids. V lost 2 bases, J lost 8 bases, and 8 bases stayed unmatched. CDR3 region: CASSLRTSVGHEQFF. The CDR3 DNA reads TGCGCCAGCAGCTTACGGACTAGCGTGGGCCATGAGCAGTTCTTC.

The chain employs TRBV12-5 and TRBJ1-2; D is unresolved. Per germline, CDR1 LGHNT and CDR2 FRNRAP. V lost 3 bases and J 4 bases, leaving 15 bases between the germline ends. The CDR3 spans 15 residues. CDR3 in amino acids: CASGLGNRVSYGYTF. The DNA of the CDR3 is TGTGCTAGTGGTTTAGGCAACCGGGTCAGCTATGGCTACACCTTC.

This chain connects TRBV5-6 to TRBJ1-1; 10 bases align to TRBD1. The germline V gene has CDR1 SGHDT and CDR2 YYEEEE. V was pared by 0 bases and J by 1 base, with 6 bases of the junction left unmatched. The CDR3 totals 17 residues. CDR3 sequence reads: CASSLVTGGFTNTEAFF. The CDR3 DNA follows: TGTGCCAGCAGCTTGGTGACAGGGGGCTTCACGAACACTGAAGCTTTCTTT.

The rearrangement uses TRBV11-3 and TRBJ2-1; D gene unclear. Germline values: CDR1 SGHNT, CDR2 YENEEA. This CDR3 contains 14 residues. The V and J ends lost 1 base and 2 bases respectively, with 6 bases between them. CDR3: CASSLGQTYNEQFF. The CDR3 DNA follows: TGTGCCAGCAGCTTAGGCCAGACCTACAATGAGCAGTTCTTC.

This chain links TRBV21-1 with TRBJ1-2; TRBD1 was called by the table and not checked on the DNA. TRBV21-1 is classified as a pseudogene. This CDR3 has 16 amino acids. CDR3 sequence (DNA): TGTGCCAGCAGCAAAGCGGGGACAGGGCGTAACTATGGCTACACCTTC. Amino acids: CASSKAGTGRNYGYTF.

The CDR3 DNA is TGTGCCAGCAGCCCCTCCGGGGGGAGCACAGATACGCAGTATTTT. It yields the protein CASSPSGGSTDTQYF. The chain is built from TRBV6-5 and TRBJ2-3, with 7 nucleotides matching TRBD2. The CDR3 sequence is 15 residues long. V lost 6 bases, J lost 0 bases, and 6 bases stayed unmatched. The germline gives CDR1 MNHEY, CDR2 SVGAGI.

The V call is TRBV2, the J call TRBJ2-5; tentative D call: TRBD1 (5 bases). V lost 2 bases and J 4 bases, leaving 8 bases between the germline ends. This CDR3 is built from 13 residues. Germline values: CDR1 SNHLY, CDR2 FYNNEI. In DNA, the CDR3 is TGTGCCAGCAGTGAACAGGGTAGAGAGACCCAGTACTTC. Protein sequence: CASSEQGRETQYF.

The chain couples TRBV7-2 to TRBJ2-1; D call uncertain. V lost 3 bases to trimming and J lost 5 bases, with 8 bases between them. Germline assignment: CDR1 SGHTA and CDR2 FQGNSA. The CDR3 has 13 residues. DNA for the CDR3: TGTGCCAGCAGCTTCTCCCGCAACAATGAGCAGTTCTTC. Protein sequence: CASSFSRNNEQFF.

V usage is TRBV7-2 and J usage is TRBJ2-4; a weak D match, TRBD1 (6 bases). Per the germline V gene, CDR1 is SGHTA and CDR2 is FQGNSA. CDR3 length: 14 residues. Trimming shortened V by 6 bases and J by 2 bases, and 11 bases separated the two germline ends. CDR3 protein: CASRETGTKNIQYF. The CDR3 bases are TGTGCCAGCAGGGAGACAGGTACCAAAAACATTCAGTACTTC.

This sequence joins TRBV2 and TRBJ2-3; tentative D call: TRBD2 (5 bases). Germline V gives CDR1 SNHLY, CDR2 FYNNEI. This CDR3 has 15 residues. V shed 1 base and J shed 1 base, with 9 bases lying between them. CDR3 coding DNA: TGTGCCAGCAGTGAAGAAGACGGGGGCACAGATACGCAGTATTTT. Its translation is CASSEEDGGTDTQYF.

The V and J genes are TRBV19 and TRBJ2-3; D perhaps matches TRBD1 (5 bases). Per the germline V gene, CDR1 is LNHDA and CDR2 is SQIVND (reference sequence). V was shortened by 3 bases and J by 6 bases, with 13 bases between the two germline ends. The CDR3 has 14 amino acids. The DNA for the CDR3 is TGTGCCAGTAGTATTGGGGCGCTTTCGGATACGCAGTATTTT. Amino acid sequence: CASSIGALSDTQYF.

The V and J genes are TRBV11-2 and TRBJ2-1; 9 nucleotides agree with TRBD2. After removal of 4 bases from V and 1 base from J, the junction contained 5 bases not matched to a gene. The CDR3 runs 16 residues. Germline-derived CDR1 and CDR2 are SGHAT and FQNNGV. In DNA form, the CDR3 reads TGTGCCAGCAGCTCGCGAACTAGCGGGTCCTACAATGAGCAGTTCTTC. Its translation is CASSSRTSGSYNEQFF.

The V and J genes are TRBV30 and TRBJ1-4; TRBD1 matches at 8 bases. CDR3 length equals 11 residues. The V gene end was trimmed by 1 base and the J gene end by 13 bases; junction bases not matched to a gene: 2. Per germline, CDR1 GTSNPN and CDR2 SVGIG (reference sequence). As DNA, the CDR3 is TGTGCCTGGAGTGGGACAGGGATACTGTTTTTT. Translation: CAWSGTGILFF. Supplemented by reference TRBV30 and TRBJ1-4, the full variable domain reads SQTIHQWPATLVQPVGSPLSLECTVEGTSNPNLYWYRQAAGRGLQLLFYSVGIGQISSEVPQNLSASRPQDRQFILSSKKLLLSDSGFYLCAWSGTGILFFGSGTQLSVL.

This chain's CDR3 is CAWSVPPTRNEKLFF. CDR3 DNA: TGTGCCTGGAGTGTTCCCCCGACACGGAATGAAAAACTGTTTTTT. The V call is TRBV30, the J call TRBJ1-4; unclear D gene. V was cut by 0 bases and J by 5 bases, with 13 bases left in between. This CDR3 contains 15 residues. Germline CDR1 reads GTSNPN; CDR2 reads SVGIG (reference sequence).

The rearrangement joins TRBV29-1 to TRBJ2-5, with D maybe TRBD2 (6 bases). Germline-derived CDR1 and CDR2 are SQVTM and ANQGSEA. The CDR3 totals 11 residues. The DNA of the CDR3 is TGCGGGGGACTGAACCAAGAGACCCAGTACTTC. The encoded protein is CGGLNQETQYF.

The table lists this clone with a few counts. CDR3 sequence: CASSIVGAGVWSYEQYF. The CDR3 nucleotides read TGTGCCAGTAGTATAGTAGGAGCGGGAGTATGGTCCTACGAGCAGTACTTC. V usage is TRBV19 and J usage is TRBJ2-7; 8 bases are a match to TRBD2. The J segment lost 1 base and the V segment lost 1 base, leaving 9 bases of the junction unmatched. This CDR3 contains 17 residues. The V gene's germline CDR1 is LNHDA and CDR2 SQIVND (reference sequence).

On this clone: The same CDR3 also results from other DNA sequences found in this sample. The chain joins TRBV27 to TRBJ2-7, with a tentative D call TRBD2 (6 bases). The CDR3 is made up of 14 amino acids. V dropped 5 bases and J dropped 2 bases, with 13 bases sitting between them. The germline V gene encodes CDR1 MNHEY and CDR2 SMNVEV (reference sequence). The CDR3 sequence: CASSPRRRAYEQYF. In nucleotides, the CDR3 is TGTGCCAGCAGTCCCCGACGGAGGGCCTACGAGCAGTACTTC.

The chain uses TRBV5-8 and TRBJ2-1; tentatively, D is TRBD1 or TRBD2 (5 bases each). The V and J ends lost 3 bases and 10 bases respectively, with 8 bases between them. This CDR3 is built from 11 residues. Germline CDR1 is SGHTS and CDR2 is YDEGEE. This chain's CDR3 is CASSYGTEQFF. Here the CDR3 DNA reads TGTGCCAGCAGCTACGGGACGGAGCAGTTCTTC.

The chain is built from TRBV6-2 or TRBV6-3 and TRBJ1-4, with a tentative D call TRBD1 (5 bases). The germline V and J ends were trimmed by 5 bases and 5 bases, with 15 bases remaining between them. CDR1 is MNHEY, CDR2 SVGEGT, per germline. The CDR3 spans 15 residues. Here the CDR3 reads CASSRLGVWNEKLFF. CDR3 sequence (DNA): TGTGCCAGCAGTCGTCTAGGGGTATGGAATGAAAAACTGTTTTTT.

The V call is TRBV6-5, the J call TRBJ2-7, with TRBD1 matching over 9 bases. V dropped 6 bases and J dropped 8; count of bases not matched to a gene: 14. Germline loops: CDR1 MNHEY, CDR2 SVGAGI. This CDR3 is 15 amino acids long. The CDR3: CASSPGDRDISQQYF. The CDR3 nucleotides are TGTGCCAGCAGCCCAGGGGACAGGGACATTAGTCAGCAGTACTTC.

This clone was found a few times. The chain links TRBV6-5 to TRBJ1-1; TRBD1 agrees at 10 bases. J lost 8 bases, V lost 2 bases, and 5 bases had no gene match. Germline loops: CDR1 MNHEY, CDR2 SVGAGI. This CDR3 spans 14 amino acids. CDR3 nucleotide sequence: TGTGCCAGCAGTTACCCGGGACAGGGGCCCGAAGCTTTCTTT. This sequence encodes CASSYPGQGPEAFF.

V usage is TRBV6-1 and J usage is TRBJ2-7; possibly TRBD2 for D (6 bases). The CDR3 length is 14 residues. The germline V and J ends were trimmed by 0 bases and 5 bases, with 11 bases remaining between them. Per germline, CDR1 MNHNS and CDR2 SASEGT. The CDR3 DNA reads TGTGCCAGCAGTGAAGCAGGAAGGGAGGACGAGCAGTACTTC. Translated: CASSEAGREDEQYF.

This clone was counted only a few times. This chain's CDR3 is CASSLIAGGLQETQYF. The CDR3 DNA reads as TGTGCCAGCAGCTTGATAGCGGGAGGCCTCCAAGAGACCCAGTACTTC. This chain connects TRBV5-5 to TRBJ2-5, with 10 bases lining up with TRBD2. The V gene end was trimmed by 1 base and the J gene end by 1 base; junction bases not matched to a gene: 4. Germline-derived CDR1 and CDR2 are SGHKS and YYEKEE (reference sequence). The CDR3 sequence is 16 residues long.

CDR3 nucleotide sequence: TGCGCCAGCGGGACCCTACGAGAGGAAGAGACCCAGTACTTC. The encoded protein is CASGTLREEETQYF. The chain has TRBV23-1 and TRBJ2-5, with D perhaps being TRBD1 or TRBD2 (5 bases each). TRBV23-1 falls under the ORF class, with uncertain function. This CDR3 has 14 residues. V dropped 8 bases and J dropped 3 bases, with 16 bases sitting between them.

This clone came up many times. The chain employs TRBV6-6 and TRBJ1-1; D not resolved. Germline values: CDR1 MNHNY, CDR2 SVGAGI (reference sequence). V was shortened by 4 bases and J by 1 base, with 7 bases between the two germline ends. This CDR3 contains 13 residues. The CDR3 nucleotides read TGTGCCAGCAGTTCTTTGGGGAACACTGAAGCTTTCTTT. Translation gives CASSSLGNTEAFF.

The chain couples TRBV7-9 to TRBJ2-3; D uncertain. The CDR3 covers 13 residues. Germline CDR1 reads SEHNR; CDR2 reads FQNEAQ (reference sequence). V dropped 5 bases and J dropped 6 bases, with 12 bases sitting between them. The CDR3 nucleotides read TGTGCCAGCAGCCCCGTCGCGGACGATACGCAGTATTTT. Translated: CASSPVADDTQYF.

The chain couples TRBV5-6 to TRBJ1-2; a possible D gene is TRBD1 (6 bases). This CDR3 is 14 amino acids long. Trimming took off 2 bases at V and 2 bases at J, with 10 bases between the two ends. The germline gives CDR1 SGHDT, CDR2 YYEEEE. The CDR3 DNA reads TGTGCCAGCAGCTTCCAAGACAGGAACTATGGCTACACCTTC. Protein: CASSFQDRNYGYTF.

The CDR3 loop reads CASSLGTRGNEQFF. The CDR3 DNA reads TGCGCCAGCAGCCTAGGGACTAGAGGCAATGAGCAGTTCTTC. The gene calls are TRBV5-1 and TRBJ2-1; TRBD2 matches at 8 bases. The CDR3 covers 14 residues. With 4 bases clipped from V and 6 bases from J, the junction kept 6 bases outside the gene matches. Germline loops: CDR1 SGHRS, CDR2 YFSETQ.